These 30 T cell receptor beta chains were all obtained from the same sample, sequenced in a study of yellow fever vaccine responses in identical twins. TCRdb re-called the RT-PCR reads with MiXCR, one entry per CDR3 protein. The data show about 720 distinct CDR3 sequences, roughly 93% seen once. Sequenced here: T cells from blood (PBMCs), unsorted or a sorted subset (not recorded which), sampled before or after yellow fever vaccination (not recorded which). Receptors originate from a woman between 18 and 29 years old who received the yellow fever vaccine.

The chain employs TRBV13 and TRBJ2-3, with 7 bases that match TRBD1. The length of the CDR3 is 16 residues. Trimming removed 7 bases from V and 4 bases from J; junction bases left unmatched: 14. CDR1 PRHDT and CDR2 FYEKMQ come from the germline V gene (reference sequence). This CDR3 is CASIRDSALSPDTQYF. The CDR3 DNA follows: TGTGCCAGCATTAGGGACAGCGCCTTATCCCCAGATACGCAGTATTTT.

V gene TRBV5-1 combines with J gene TRBJ2-5; 7 bases match TRBD1. CDR1 and CDR2 (germline): SGHRS, YFSETQ. J lost 3 bases, V lost 0 bases, and 8 bases had no gene match. The CDR3 is made up of 16 amino acids. CDR3 amino acids: CASSLAVRQGEETQYF. The CDR3 region has the DNA TGCGCCAGCAGCTTGGCCGTGCGCCAGGGGGAAGAGACCCAGTACTTC.

The chain recombines TRBV2 with TRBJ2-7; D is undetermined. CDR3 length: 11 amino acids. V was cut by 5 bases and J by 6 bases, with 8 bases left in between. CDR1 is SNHLY, CDR2 FYNNEI, per germline. DNA for the CDR3: TGTGCCAGCAGTATAGTTCCCGAGCAGTACTTC. It is translated as CASSIVPEQYF.

This sequence joins TRBV15 and TRBJ2-7, with a tentative D call TRBD2 (6 bases). CDR1 is LNHNV and CDR2 is YYDKDF in the germline V gene (reference sequence). This CDR3 is built from 11 residues. The ends were cut back, 5 bases at V and 7 bases at J, with 9 bases in the middle. CDR3: CATSVRGEQYF. For the CDR3, the DNA is TGTGCCACCAGCGTCCGGGGGGAGCAGTACTTC.

The genes are TRBV12-3 or TRBV12-4 and TRBJ1-6; D not certain. Trimming removed 0 bases from V and 3 bases from J, with 6 bases in between. This CDR3 is 15 amino acids long. The DNA of the CDR3 is TGTGCCAGCAGTTTAGCGGCCAGCTATAATTCACCCCTCCACTTT. This translates into CASSLAASYNSPLHF.

This sequence joins TRBV7-2 and TRBJ2-7, with unresolved D. The germline V and J ends were trimmed by 5 bases and 5 bases, with 10 bases remaining between them. From germline, CDR1 is SGHTA and CDR2 FQGNSA. The CDR3 totals 12 residues. As DNA, the CDR3 is TGTGCCAGCAGCCCAGACGCGAACGAGCAGTACTTC. It yields the protein CASSPDANEQYF.

The chain links TRBV11-3 to TRBJ2-3, with D perhaps TRBD1 (5 bases). The CDR3 is 14 residues long. Per germline, CDR1 SGHNT and CDR2 YENEEA. The V end was cut by 5 bases, the J end by 2 bases, with 11 bases between. The CDR3 region has the DNA TGTGCCAGCAGCACGACAGATATCACAGATACGCAGTATTTT. Its protein is CASSTTDITDTQYF.

The chain carries TRBV7-6 and TRBJ2-1, with TRBD2 as a possible D gene (7 bases). V was cut by 2 bases and J by 6 bases, with 17 bases left in between. CDR3 length: 16 amino acids. CDR1 is SGHVS and CDR2 is FNYEAQ in the germline V gene. CDR3: CASSLLRGALTNEQFF. DNA for the CDR3: TGTGCCAGCAGCTTATTACGGGGGGCGCTTACCAATGAGCAGTTCTTC.

The chain links TRBV10-1 to TRBJ1-5; D perhaps matches TRBD1 (6 bases). Germline loops: CDR1 WNHNN, CDR2 SYGVQD (reference sequence). This CDR3 comprises 14 residues. Trimming left V 0 bases short and J 4 bases short, with 7 bases between. The DNA for the CDR3 is TGCGCCAGCAGTGAGTCAGGACAGAATCAGCCCCAGCATTTT. Encoded protein: CASSESGQNQPQHF.

The V gene is TRBV5-4, the J gene TRBJ2-1, with TRBD2 as a possible D gene (5 bases). The CDR3 is 15 residues long. The ends were cut back, 1 base at V and 0 bases at J, with 8 bases in the middle. The germline gives CDR1 SGHNT, CDR2 YYREEE (reference sequence). For the CDR3, the DNA is TGTGCCAGCAGCTTGATAGCGATCTCCTACAATGAGCAGTTCTTC. It translates to CASSLIAISYNEQFF. Filled out from reference TRBV5-4 and TRBJ2-1, the complete variable domain reads ETGVTQSPTHLIKTRGQQVTLRCSSQSGHNTVSWYQQALGQGPQFIFQYYREEENGRGNFPPRFSGLQFPNYSSELNVNALELDDSALYLCASSLIAISYNEQFFGPGTRLTVL.

The chain has TRBV15 and TRBJ1-4, with 12 bases lining up with TRBD1. V shed 0 bases, J shed 7 bases, and the junction held 3 bases outside the gene matches. This CDR3 spans 16 amino acids. Germline V gene sequence: CDR1 LNHNV, CDR2 YYDKDF (reference sequence). CDR3 sequence reads: CATSRDGTGGLEKLFF. The CDR3 DNA follows: TGTGCCACCAGCAGAGACGGGACAGGGGGCCTTGAAAAACTGTTTTTT.

V usage is TRBV11-3 and J usage is TRBJ2-1; 15 bases align to TRBD2. CDR1 is SGHNT, CDR2 YENEEA, per germline. V gave up 0 bases and J gave up 7 bases; unmatched junction bases: 4. This CDR3 has 17 residues. The CDR3 coding sequence is TGTGCCAGCAGCTTAGAACTGGGGACTAGCGGGAGGAATGAGCAGTTCTTC. Its protein is CASSLELGTSGRNEQFF.

The gene calls are TRBV11-2 and TRBJ2-2; either TRBD1 or TRBD2 may supply D (5 bases each). V was trimmed by 0 bases and J by 5 bases, leaving 10 bases between them. Germline V gene lookup returns CDR1 SGHAT and CDR2 FQNNGV. The CDR3 extends over 15 amino acids. DNA of the CDR3: TGTGCCAGCAGCTTAGAGGGGACGTGGACCGGGGAGCTGTTTTTT. Translated: CASSLEGTWTGELFF.

The chain recombines TRBV27 with TRBJ2-7; D not certain. Germline loops: CDR1 MNHEY, CDR2 SMNVEV (reference sequence). Trimming stripped 7 bases from V and 2 bases from J, with 15 bases between. This CDR3 comprises 14 residues. CDR3 loop: CASKAQVITYEQYF. The CDR3 DNA is TGTGCCAGCAAGGCCCAGGTTATAACCTACGAGCAGTACTTC.

The V gene is TRBV10-1, the J gene TRBJ2-3; a weak D match, TRBD2 (5 bases). Deletions cut 6 bases from V and 5 bases from J, with 15 bases between. The CDR3 covers 14 residues. CDR1 is WNHNN, CDR2 SYGVQD, per germline (reference sequence). The CDR3 sequence is CASRARRYLDTQYF. As DNA, the CDR3 is TGCGCCAGCAGGGCGCGGAGGTATCTAGATACGCAGTATTTT.

This chain uses TRBV18 with TRBJ1-1; 8 nucleotides align to TRBD1. The V gene's germline CDR1 is KGHSH and CDR2 LQKENI. This CDR3 spans 16 amino acids. Trimming removed 0 bases from V and 1 base from J; junction bases left unmatched: 4. DNA for the CDR3: TGTGCCAGCTCACCACCCTCAGGACAGGGGAACACTGAAGCTTTCTTT. Encoded protein: CASSPPSGQGNTEAFF.

This chain joins TRBV11-2 and TRBJ2-1; D gene unclear. The CDR3 sequence is 15 residues long. Between the trimmed V and J ends, which lost 0 bases and 3 bases, there was a span of 9 bases. The germline CDR1 and CDR2 sequences are SGHAT and FQNNGV. CDR3 nucleotides: TGTGCCAGCAGCTTAGATGCGGAAGTCTACAATGAGCAGTTCTTC. Encoded protein: CASSLDAEVYNEQFF.

This sequence joins TRBV4-1 and TRBJ2-3; D perhaps matches TRBD2 (5 bases). V was cut by 1 base and J by 0 bases, with 11 bases left in between. The germline gives CDR1 MGHRA, CDR2 YSYEKL. The CDR3 consists of 16 residues. This CDR3 is CASSQVFGVSTDTQYF. CDR3 sequence (DNA): TGCGCCAGCAGCCAAGTTTTCGGGGTTAGCACAGATACGCAGTATTTT.

The chain couples TRBV7-2 to TRBJ2-5; D gene ambiguous. The V gene's germline CDR1 is SGHTA and CDR2 FQGNSA. This CDR3 contains 13 residues. Deletions cut 5 bases from V and 2 bases from J, with 9 bases between. This CDR3 is CASSTARQETQYF. In DNA, the CDR3 is TGTGCCAGCAGCACCGCTAGACAAGAGACCCAGTACTTC.

The rearrangement links TRBV7-2 to TRBJ2-3; D is possibly TRBD1 or TRBD2 (5 bases each). Germline CDR1 SGHTA, CDR2 FQGNSA. This CDR3 has 15 residues. Trimming took off 5 bases at V and 8 bases at J, with 20 bases between the two ends. In DNA, the CDR3 is TGTGCCAGCAGCCCCATCCCGAGAGGGGTTCTTACGCAGTATTTT. It codes for CASSPIPRGVLTQYF. Using reference TRBV7-2 and TRBJ2-3 for the parts outside the CDR3, the full variable domain is GAGVSQSPSNKVTEKGKDVELRCDPISGHTALYWYRQSLGQGLEFLIYFQGNSAPDKSGLPSDRFSAERTGGSVSTLTIQRTQQEDSAVYLCASSPIPRGVLTQYFGPGTRLTVL.

The gene calls are TRBV29-1 and TRBJ2-5, with 7 bases matching TRBD2. V shed 6 bases, J shed 5 bases, and the junction held 6 bases outside the gene matches. The germline V gene encodes CDR1 SQVTM and CDR2 ANQGSEA. This CDR3 comprises 12 residues. The CDR3 spells CSVKRDWETQYF. The CDR3 region has the DNA TGCAGCGTCAAGCGGGATTGGGAGACCCAGTACTTC.

The gene calls are TRBV7-9 and TRBJ2-7; tentatively, D is TRBD1 or TRBD2 (5 bases each). V was clipped by 7 bases and J by 4 bases, with 23 bases between them. This CDR3 has 16 residues. CDR1 and CDR2 from the germline V gene are SEHNR and FQNEAQ (reference sequence). Here the CDR3 reads CASTPRGADRPYEQYF. The CDR3 DNA reads as TGTGCCAGCACCCCTAGAGGGGCGGACCGGCCTTACGAGCAGTACTTC.

Here the CDR3 reads CASSRGFYSGDEQFF. DNA for the CDR3: TGTGCCAGCAGCCGAGGGTTCTACTCGGGCGATGAGCAGTTCTTC. The chain employs TRBV11-1 and TRBJ2-1; D is possibly TRBD2 (5 bases). V lost 5 bases and J 8 bases, leaving 19 bases between the germline ends. The CDR3 covers 15 residues. Germline CDR1 and CDR2: SGHAT and FQDESV (reference sequence).

This clonotype was counted once. The gene calls are TRBV15 and TRBJ2-5; 10 nucleotides align to TRBD1. Germline trimming cut 0 bases from V and 5 bases from J; bases unmatched to any gene: 6. The germline gives CDR1 LNHNV, CDR2 YYDKDF (reference sequence). This CDR3 is 16 amino acids long. The CDR3 DNA is TGTGCCACCAGCAGAGATCGTGGGACAGGGGTGGAGACCCAGTACTTC. Amino acids: CATSRDRGTGVETQYF.

V is TRBV12-3 or TRBV12-4 and J is TRBJ1-2, with 7 positions matching TRBD1. This CDR3 has 13 amino acids. V shed 5 bases and J 7 bases; nucleotides not matched to a gene: 7. The chain's CDR3 is CASSLPGQTGYTF. The CDR3 coding sequence is TGTGCCAGCAGTCTCCCGGGACAGACTGGCTACACCTTC.

This chain uses TRBV13 with TRBJ2-2, with 10 bases that match TRBD2. The germline V gene encodes CDR1 PRHDT and CDR2 FYEKMQ (reference sequence). Trimming removed 8 bases from V and 5 bases from J; junction bases left unmatched: 5. This CDR3 spans 14 amino acids. Written as DNA, the CDR3 is TGTGCCAGCGTAGGACTAGCGGCAACCGGGGAGCTGTTTTTT. This codes for CASVGLAATGELFF.

J is TRBJ2-5 and V is TRBV3-1; D is uncertain. Germline-derived CDR1 and CDR2 are LGHDT and YNNKEL (reference sequence). The CDR3 has 12 residues. Trimming removed 2 bases at V and 4 bases at J, with 5 bases between. The CDR3 here is CASSQTTETQYF. The CDR3 DNA follows: TGTGCCAGCAGCCAAACCACAGAGACCCAGTACTTC.

This chain joins TRBV24-1 and TRBJ1-5; no reliable D call. The CDR3 length is 13 residues. CDR1 and CDR2 (germline): KGHDR, SFDVKD. Trimming left V 5 bases short and J 5 bases short, with 9 bases between. CDR3 coding DNA: TGTGCCACCAGTGGAAACCTTCATCAGCCCCAGCATTTT. Protein: CATSGNLHQPQHF.

This clonotype was observed a few times. The chain has TRBV5-1 and TRBJ1-1; D remains unclear. V lost 0 bases, J lost 1 base, and 7 bases lay in between. The CDR3 covers 14 residues. CDR1 is SGHRS, CDR2 YFSETQ, per germline. CDR3 DNA sequence: TGCGCCAGCAGCTTGGGGCATGCGAACACTGAAGCTTTCTTT. Amino acid sequence: CASSLGHANTEAFF.

This chain links TRBV4-1 with TRBJ2-7; TRBD2 matches 7 bases. In germline, CDR1 is MGHRA, CDR2 YSYEKL. Trimming took 4 bases from V and 0 from J; bases not matched to a gene: 3. The CDR3 loop spans 14 amino acids. The CDR3 DNA reads as TGCGCCAGCAGCCGCGGGGGAAGCTCCTACGAGCAGTACTTC. As protein: CASSRGGSSYEQYF.